These T cell receptor beta chains were read from a single sample in a study of a mutant IDH1 vaccine in newly diagnosed glioma. Their antigen targets remain unknown. This table comes from immunoSEQ multiplex PCR, and its TCRdb copy is limited to in-frame clones, with some not included. The sample consists of approximately 36,000 clones, about 80% of them appearing once. This sample comprised peripheral blood mononuclear cells (PBMCs), obtained from a glioma patient whose treatment included an IDH1 peptide vaccine. These receptors were collected from a woman aged 30 to 39 with glioma. Some clones in this sample may be carry-over from other donors' samples. Each CDR3 is given with its conserved first and last residue. A D gene is named only where the DNA matches it firmly. Not every row has a clone size; where given, it reads once, few, many or a size class.

j_gene	v_gene	abundance	d_gene	CDR3nt	CDR3aa
TRBJ1-2	TRBV27	once	NA	TGTGCCTCCAAGTTGACAGAAATAACACCCTATGGCTACACCTTC	CASKLTEITPYGYTF
TRBJ1-1	TRBV29-1	NA	NA	TGCAGCGCTCCCTTGAACACTGAAGCTTTCTTT	CSAPLNTEAFF
TRBJ1-1	TRBV7-9	NA	NA	TGTGCCTTACTGGGGGTGGTGAACACTGAAGCTTTCTTT	CALLGVVNTEAFF
TRBJ1-4	TRBV15	NA	NA	TGTGCCACCAGCAGGGGAGAGGCAACTAATGAAAAACTGTTTTTT	CATSRGEATNEKLFF
TRBJ1-1	TRBV5-6	NA	TRBD1	TGTGCCAGCAGCTCAGACAGGGACCTTGAAGCTTTCTTT	CASSSDRDLEAFF
TRBJ2-7	TRBV7-2	NA	NA	TGTGCCAGCAGCCCCGGGCCCGCCTACGAGCAGTACTTC	CASSPGPAYEQYF
TRBJ1-5	TRBV13	NA	NA	TGTGCCAGCAGCCGGGACAGCAATCAGCCCCAGCATTTT	CASSRDSNQPQHF
TRBJ1-2	TRBV6-1	NA	NA	TGTGCCAGCAGTGTACGGACGGAAGCTAACTATGGCTACACCTTC	CASSVRTEANYGYTF
TRBJ1-1	TRBV11-3	NA	TRBD1	TGTGCCAGCAGCTTAGGGGTAGGGGGCCCGAACACTGAAGCTTTCTTT	CASSLGVGGPNTEAFF
TRBJ1-2	TRBV6-5	NA	NA	TGTGCCAGCAGTTCCGATTCGTTGACAGGCTCGTATGGCTACACCTTC	CASSSDSLTGSYGYTF
TRBJ2-7	TRBV7-9	NA	NA	TGTGCCAGCAGCTTACCCAGGGACGAGCAGTACTTC	CASSLPRDEQYF
TRBJ2-5	TRBV6-1	NA	TRBD2	TGTGCCAGCAGTGAAGCGCTTGGGAGGGACGGGACCCAGTACTTC	CASSEALGRDGTQYF
TRBJ2-6	TRBV19	NA	NA	TGTGCCAGTAGTATCCAGAAGGGGGGGACCGGAGGGGGGGCCAACGTCCTGACTTTC	CASSIQKGGTGGGANVLTF
TRBJ2-3	TRBV30	NA	TRBD2	TGTGCCTGGAGTTCCCAAGGACTAGCGGGGTCACCAGATACGCAGTATTTT	CAWSSQGLAGSPDTQYF
TRBJ2-7	TRBV21-1	NA	NA	TGTGCCAGCAGCCCCTGCCTCGGACAGGGGCCCAACGAGCAGTACTTC	CASSPCLGQGPNEQYF
TRBJ1-5	TRBV27	NA	NA	TGTGCCAGCGGTCGGCGGTCCAGCAATCAGCCCCAGCATTTT	CASGRRSSNQPQHF
TRBJ2-1	TRBV6-9	NA	TRBD2	TGTGCCAGCAGTTACGCTGGACTAGCGGAGCTAGAGCAGTTCTTC	CASSYAGLAELEQFF
TRBJ1-1	TRBV5-6	NA	NA	TGTGCCAGCAGCAAAGTGGACAGCACAAACACTGAAGCTTTCTTT	CASSKVDSTNTEAFF
TRBJ2-5	TRBV13	few	TRBD1	TGTGCCAGCAGCTCAACCTCACAGGGGTTCAGCCAAGAGACCCAGTACTTC	CASSSTSQGFSQETQYF
TRBJ2-7	TRBV5-6	NA	TRBD1	TGTGCCAGCAGCTTGGCAGGGGGTAACTACGAGCAGTACTTC	CASSLAGGNYEQYF
TRBJ2-3	TRBV4-1	once	NA	TGCGCCAGCAGCTCAGGAAGGGCAGATACGCAGTATTTT	CASSSGRADTQYF
TRBJ1-2	TRBV11-2	few	NA	TGTGCCAGCAGCTTAGATTATGGTGGCTACATCTTC	CASSLDYGGYIF
TRBJ2-7	TRBV18	NA	NA	TGTGCCAGCTCGCTAACTGACGCGATAGCCTACGAGCAGTACTTC	CASSLTDAIAYEQYF
TRBJ2-4	TRBV13	NA	NA	TGTGCCAGCAGCTCTCGGGAGCTACTCGGATCCAAAAACATTCAGTACTTC	CASSSRELLGSKNIQYF
TRBJ2-5	TRBV19	NA	NA	TGTGCCAGTAGTATCGCACAGGGACACGTTACGTACTTC	CASSIAQGHVTYF
TRBJ1-1	TRBV12-2	NA	NA	TGTGCAAGTCGCTTTAAACGCCAGGGGGCGTACACTGAAGCTTTCTTT	CASRFKRQGAYTEAFF
TRBJ1-4	TRBV19	NA	NA	TGTGCCAGTAGTAAATCCACAGCTATTTCCCTTGCAACTAATGAAAAACTGTTTTTT	CASSKSTAISLATNEKLFF
TRBJ1-1	TRBV7-8	NA	TRBD1	TGTGCCAGCAGCTCGAAGAGGGGGCCGGGGACTGAAGCTTTCTTT	CASSSKRGPGTEAFF
TRBJ1-5	TRBV6-6	NA	NA	TGTGCCAGCAGTTACTCGAGAGCCCCCAATCAGCCCCAGCATTTT	CASSYSRAPNQPQHF
TRBJ1-2	TRBV5-6	NA	NA	TGTGCCAGCAGCTCCCCAAGTGGAGCTAACTATGGCTACACCTTC	CASSSPSGANYGYTF
TRBJ1-1	TRBV27	NA	NA	TGTGCCAGCAGTTTATCGGGGGTGCGCAGTGGGGCTTTCTTT	CASSLSGVRSGAFF
TRBJ2-7	TRBV6-1	NA	TRBD1	TGTGCCAGCAGTGCCGGGACAGGGGCCTACGAGCAGTACTTC	CASSAGTGAYEQYF
TRBJ1-1	TRBV6-5	few	NA	TGTGCCAGCAGTTACGACCCCTGGGGGAACACTGAAGCTTTCTTT	CASSYDPWGNTEAFF
TRBJ1-2	TRBV7-9	NA	NA	TGTGCCAGCAGCTTAGGAGATTCCGGGGCCTATAACTATGGCTACACCTTC	CASSLGDSGAYNYGYTF
TRBJ1-5	TRBV15	NA	NA	TGTGCCACCAGCAGAGATCTAGGGGCAAACGGCAATCAGCCCCAGCATTTT	CATSRDLGANGNQPQHF
TRBJ1-2	TRBV19	once	NA	TGTGCCAGTCACCGGGACCGCGAGAGTGGTGGCTACACCTTC	CASHRDRESGGYTF